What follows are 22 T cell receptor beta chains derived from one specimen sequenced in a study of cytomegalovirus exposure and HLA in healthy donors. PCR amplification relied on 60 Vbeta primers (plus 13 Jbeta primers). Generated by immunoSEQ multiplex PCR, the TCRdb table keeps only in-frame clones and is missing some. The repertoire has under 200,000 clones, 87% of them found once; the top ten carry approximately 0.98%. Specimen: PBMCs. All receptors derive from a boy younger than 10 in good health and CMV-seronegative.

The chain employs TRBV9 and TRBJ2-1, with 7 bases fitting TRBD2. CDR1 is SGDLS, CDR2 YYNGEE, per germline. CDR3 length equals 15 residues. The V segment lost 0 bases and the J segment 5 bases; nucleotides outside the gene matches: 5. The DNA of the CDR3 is TGTGCCAGCAGCGTAGTAGCTAGCGGTCACAATGAGCAGTTCTTC. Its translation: CASSVVASGHNEQFF.

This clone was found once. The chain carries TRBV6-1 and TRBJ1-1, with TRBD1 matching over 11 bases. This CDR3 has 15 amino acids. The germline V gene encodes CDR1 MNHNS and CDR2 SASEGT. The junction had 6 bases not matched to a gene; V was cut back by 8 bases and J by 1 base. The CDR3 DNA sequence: TGTGCCAGCCGGGACAGGGGGAGTTCGAACACTGAAGCTTTCTTT. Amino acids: CASRDRGSSNTEAFF.

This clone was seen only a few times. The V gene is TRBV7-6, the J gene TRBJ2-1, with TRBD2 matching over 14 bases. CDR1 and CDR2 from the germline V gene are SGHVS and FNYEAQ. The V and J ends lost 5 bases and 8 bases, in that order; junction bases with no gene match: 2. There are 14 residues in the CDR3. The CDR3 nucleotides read TGTGCCAGCAGCCGGACTAGCGGGGGGCATGAGCAGTTCTTC. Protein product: CASSRTSGGHEQFF.

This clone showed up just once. In nucleotides, the CDR3 is TGTGCCAGCAGTTCCGGGACAGGGTACAATGAGCAGTTCTTC. This sequence encodes CASSSGTGYNEQFF. The V call is TRBV6-5, the J call TRBJ2-1, with TRBD1 matching 9 bases. The CDR3 covers 14 residues. CDR1 is MNHEY and CDR2 is SVGAGI in the germline V gene. The V segment lost 4 bases and the J segment 4 bases; nucleotides outside the gene matches: 2.

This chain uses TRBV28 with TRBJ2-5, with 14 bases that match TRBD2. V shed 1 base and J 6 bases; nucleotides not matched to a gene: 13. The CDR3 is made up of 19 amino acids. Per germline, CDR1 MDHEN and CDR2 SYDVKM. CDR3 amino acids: CASSLSSGTSGSYGKTQYF. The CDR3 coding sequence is TGTGCCAGCAGTTTATCGTCTGGGACTAGCGGGAGCTACGGAAAGACCCAGTACTTC.

The chain's CDR3 is CAIASGSSYETQYF. For the CDR3, the DNA is TGTGCCATTGCTAGCGGGAGTAGTTACGAGACCCAGTACTTC. The chain couples TRBV10-3 to TRBJ2-5, with 10 positions matching TRBD2. CDR1 ENHRY and CDR2 SYGVKD come from the germline V gene. The V gene end was trimmed by 9 bases and the J gene end by 5 bases; junction bases not matched to a gene: 9. The CDR3 is made up of 14 amino acids.

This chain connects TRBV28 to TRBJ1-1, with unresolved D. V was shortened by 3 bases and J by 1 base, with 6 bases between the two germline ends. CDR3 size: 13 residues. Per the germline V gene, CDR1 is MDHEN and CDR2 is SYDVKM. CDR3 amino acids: CASSFARNTEAFF. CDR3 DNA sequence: TGTGCCAGCAGTTTTGCCAGGAACACTGAAGCTTTCTTT.

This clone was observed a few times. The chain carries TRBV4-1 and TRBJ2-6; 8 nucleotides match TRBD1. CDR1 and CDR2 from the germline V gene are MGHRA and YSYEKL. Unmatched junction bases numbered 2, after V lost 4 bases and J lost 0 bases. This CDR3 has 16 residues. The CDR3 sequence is CASSRTGSSGANVLTF. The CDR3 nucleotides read TGCGCCAGCAGCCGGACAGGGAGCTCTGGGGCCAACGTCCTGACTTTC.

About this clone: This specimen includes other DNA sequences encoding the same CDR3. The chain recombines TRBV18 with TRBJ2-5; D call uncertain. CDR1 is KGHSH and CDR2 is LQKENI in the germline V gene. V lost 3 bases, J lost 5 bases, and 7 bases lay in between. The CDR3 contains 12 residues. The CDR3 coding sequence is TGTGCCAGCTCACCGAGGCGGGAGACCCAGTACTTC. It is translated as CASSPRRETQYF.

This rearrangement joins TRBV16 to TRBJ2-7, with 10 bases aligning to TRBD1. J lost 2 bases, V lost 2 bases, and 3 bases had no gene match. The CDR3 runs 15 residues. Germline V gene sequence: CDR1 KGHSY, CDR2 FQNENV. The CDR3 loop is CASSQPGTGAYEQYF. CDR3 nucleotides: TGTGCCAGCAGCCAACCAGGGACAGGGGCCTACGAGCAGTACTTC.

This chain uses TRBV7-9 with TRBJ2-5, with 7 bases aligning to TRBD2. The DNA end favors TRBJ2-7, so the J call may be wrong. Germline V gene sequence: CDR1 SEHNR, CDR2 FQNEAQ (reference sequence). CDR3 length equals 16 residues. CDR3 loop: CASSLSAGEGSYEQYF. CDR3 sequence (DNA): TGTGCCAGCAGCTTATCGGCGGGAGAAGGGTCCTACGAGCAGTACTTC.

CDR3 DNA sequence: TGTGCCAGCAGTTTTCGGGGGAAGGCTTTCTTT. Its translation is CASSFRGKAFF. The genes are TRBV28 and TRBJ1-1; possible D gene TRBD1, 5 bases. Germline V gene sequence: CDR1 MDHEN, CDR2 SYDVKM. Trimming removed 3 bases from V and 11 bases from J, with 10 bases in between. The CDR3 runs to 11 residues. Full variable domain (missing parts from reference TRBV28 and TRBJ1-1): DVKVTQSSRYLVKRTGEKVFLECVQDMDHENMFWYRQDPGLGLRLIYFSYDVKMKEKGDIPEGYSVSREKKERFSLILESASTNQTSMYLCASSFRGKAFFGQGTRLTVV.

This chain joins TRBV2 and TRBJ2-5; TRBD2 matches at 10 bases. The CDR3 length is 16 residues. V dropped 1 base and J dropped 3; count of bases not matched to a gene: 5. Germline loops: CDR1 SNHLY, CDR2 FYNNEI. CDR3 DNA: TGTGCCAGCAGTGAAGGTTTGCTAGCGGGGGAAGAGACCCAGTACTTC. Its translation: CASSEGLLAGEETQYF.

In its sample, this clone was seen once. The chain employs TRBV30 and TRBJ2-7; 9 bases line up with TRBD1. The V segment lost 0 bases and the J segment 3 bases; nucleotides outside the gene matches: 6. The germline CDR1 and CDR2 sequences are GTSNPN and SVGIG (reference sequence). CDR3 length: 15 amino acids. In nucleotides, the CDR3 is TGTGCCTGGAGTGTCCCCGGGGACAGGGTCTACGAGCAGTACTTC. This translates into CAWSVPGDRVYEQYF.

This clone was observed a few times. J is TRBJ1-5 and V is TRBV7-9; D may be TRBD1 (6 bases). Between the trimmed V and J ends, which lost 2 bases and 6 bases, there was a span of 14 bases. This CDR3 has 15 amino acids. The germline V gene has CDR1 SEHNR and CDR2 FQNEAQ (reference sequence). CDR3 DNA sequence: TGTGCCAGCAGCTTATTCCCGGGAGGGGGTCAGCCCCAGCATTTT. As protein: CASSLFPGGGQPQHF.

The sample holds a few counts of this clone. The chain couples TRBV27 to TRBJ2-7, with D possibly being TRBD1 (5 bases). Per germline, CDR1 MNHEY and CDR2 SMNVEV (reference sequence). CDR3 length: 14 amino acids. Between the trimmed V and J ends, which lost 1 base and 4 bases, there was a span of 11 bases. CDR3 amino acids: CASSLYPGFYEQYF. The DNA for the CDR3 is TGTGCCAGCAGTTTATATCCAGGGTTTTACGAGCAGTACTTC.

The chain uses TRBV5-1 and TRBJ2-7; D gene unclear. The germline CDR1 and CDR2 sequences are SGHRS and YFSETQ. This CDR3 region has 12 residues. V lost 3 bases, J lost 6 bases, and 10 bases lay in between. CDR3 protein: CASSSNRFEQYF. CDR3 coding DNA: TGCGCCAGCAGCTCTAATCGATTCGAGCAGTACTTC.

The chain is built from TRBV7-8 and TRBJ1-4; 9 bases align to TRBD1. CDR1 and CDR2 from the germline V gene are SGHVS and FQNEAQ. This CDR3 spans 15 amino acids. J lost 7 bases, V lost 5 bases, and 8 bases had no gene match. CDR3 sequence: CASSIHRGRGEKLFF. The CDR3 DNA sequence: TGTGCCAGCAGCATCCACAGGGGGCGCGGTGAAAAACTGTTTTTT.

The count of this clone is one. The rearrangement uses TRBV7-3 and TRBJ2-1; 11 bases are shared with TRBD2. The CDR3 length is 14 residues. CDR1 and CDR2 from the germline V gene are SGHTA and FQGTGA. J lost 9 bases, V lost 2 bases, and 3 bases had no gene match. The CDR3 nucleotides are TGTGCCAGCAGCTTAGGACTAGCGGGTGGTGAGCAGTTCTTC. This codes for CASSLGLAGGEQFF. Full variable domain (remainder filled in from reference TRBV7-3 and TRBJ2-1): GAGVSQTPSNKVTEKGKYVELRCDPISGHTALYWYRQSLGQGPEFLIYFQGTGAADDSGLPNDRFFAVRPEGSVSTLKIQRTERGDSAVYLCASSLGLAGGEQFFGPGTRLTVL.

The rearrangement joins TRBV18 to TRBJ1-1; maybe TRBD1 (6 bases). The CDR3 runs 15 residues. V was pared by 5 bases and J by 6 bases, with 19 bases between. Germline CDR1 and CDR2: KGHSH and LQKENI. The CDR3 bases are TGTGCCAGCTCATATTTAGACAGGATTACGTCTGAAGCTTTCTTT. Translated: CASSYLDRITSEAFF.

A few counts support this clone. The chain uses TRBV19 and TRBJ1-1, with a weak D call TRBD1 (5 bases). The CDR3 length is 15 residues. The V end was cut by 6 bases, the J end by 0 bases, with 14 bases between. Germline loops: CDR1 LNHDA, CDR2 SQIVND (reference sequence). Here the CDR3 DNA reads TGTGCCAGTAGGCTGGGGGGGGTGATGAACACTGAAGCTTTCTTT. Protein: CASRLGGVMNTEAFF.

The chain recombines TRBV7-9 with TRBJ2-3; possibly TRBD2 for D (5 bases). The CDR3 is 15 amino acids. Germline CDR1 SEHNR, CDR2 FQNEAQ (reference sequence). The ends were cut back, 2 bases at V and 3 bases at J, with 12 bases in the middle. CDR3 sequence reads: CASSLTRASTDTQYF. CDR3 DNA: TGTGCCAGCAGCTTAACGAGGGCCTCTACAGATACGCAGTATTTT.